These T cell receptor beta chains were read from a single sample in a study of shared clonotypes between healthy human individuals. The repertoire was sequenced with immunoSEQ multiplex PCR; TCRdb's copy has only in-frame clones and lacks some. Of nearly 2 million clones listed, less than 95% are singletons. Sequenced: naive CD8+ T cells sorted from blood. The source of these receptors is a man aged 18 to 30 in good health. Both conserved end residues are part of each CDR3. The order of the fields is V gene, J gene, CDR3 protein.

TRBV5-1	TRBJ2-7	CASRERPTYEQYF
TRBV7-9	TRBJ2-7	CASSLGGQGYEQYF
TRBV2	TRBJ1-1	CASRADRGLTEAFF
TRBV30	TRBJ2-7	CAWSGGGSPYEQYF
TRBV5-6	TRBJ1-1	CASSFGTGGLRGAFF
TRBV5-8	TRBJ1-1	CASSLEQYATEAFF
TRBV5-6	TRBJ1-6	CASSLVENSPLHF
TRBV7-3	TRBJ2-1	CASSLSGGNYRYNEQFF
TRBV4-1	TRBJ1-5	CASSLTGFNQPQHF
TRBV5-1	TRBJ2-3	CASSLEPSGTKSDTQYF
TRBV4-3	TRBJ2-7	CASSQGQGTYEQYF
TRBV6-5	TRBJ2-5	CASSRHAGEETQYF
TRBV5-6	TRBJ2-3	CASSLASSVITDTQYF
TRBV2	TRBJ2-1	CASSERGGAGEQFF
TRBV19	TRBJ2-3	CASSIGPGHADTQYF
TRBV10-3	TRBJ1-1	CAIKAAGNTEAFF
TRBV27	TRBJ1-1	CASVTGGTEAFF
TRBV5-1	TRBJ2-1	CASSLAIDFNNEQFF
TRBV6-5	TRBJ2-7	CASSEQLSYEQYF
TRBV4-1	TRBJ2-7	CASSPTETGGAGEQYF
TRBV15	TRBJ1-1	CATNRESMNTEAFF
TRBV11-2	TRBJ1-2	CASSAGRLYGYTF
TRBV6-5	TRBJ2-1	CASSYGDKYNEQFF
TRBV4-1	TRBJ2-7	CASSRLTSGNAYEQYF
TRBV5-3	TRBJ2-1	CARSLASPDYNEQFF
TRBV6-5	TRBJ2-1	CASSFGLAGDDEQFF
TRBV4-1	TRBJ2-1	CASSQRLIAVYNEQFF
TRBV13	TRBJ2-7	CASSSEGLEEQYF
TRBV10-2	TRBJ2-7	CASSLTSGQGEQYF
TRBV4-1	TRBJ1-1	CASSQGLPNTEAFF
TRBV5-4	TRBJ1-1	CASSLAVGEAFF
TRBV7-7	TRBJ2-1	CASSFGLAGDSSYNEQFF
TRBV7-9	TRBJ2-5	CASSSSGAETQYF
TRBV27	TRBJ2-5	CASSLLGTSEQETQYF
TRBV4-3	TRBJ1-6	CASSQDGGESGSPLHF
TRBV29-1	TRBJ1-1	CSVKPIVGGGTEAFF
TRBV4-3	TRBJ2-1	CASSQAYSYNEQFF
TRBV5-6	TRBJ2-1	CASSLMGSYNEQFF
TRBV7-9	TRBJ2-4	CASSLVAGTHIQYF
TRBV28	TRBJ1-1	CASSPTLGQGGRTEAFF
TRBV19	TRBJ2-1	CASSIGLTSGNEQFF
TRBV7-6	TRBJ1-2	CASSQLPTGANYGYTF
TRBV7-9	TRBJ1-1	CASSLAQGASTEAFF
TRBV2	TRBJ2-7	CASSGAHEEKQYF
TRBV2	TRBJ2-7	CASSGEGAYEQYF
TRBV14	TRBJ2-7	CASSQGQLSYEQYF